This T cell receptor (beta chain) was sequenced during a study of T cell responses to AZD1222 COVID-19 vaccine. In germline, CDR1 is SEHNR, CDR2 FQNEAQ (reference sequence). The CDR3 length is 12 residues. Trimming removed 5 bases from V and 13 bases from J; junction bases left unmatched: 6. Sequencing used immunoSEQ multiplex PCR; TCRdb keeps in-frame clones, though not all of them. Altogether over 140,000 clones are present, roughly 89% being singletons, with the ten largest covering roughly 5%. Material: peripheral blood, obtained on day 0 of AZD1222 vaccination. The receptor was derived from an adult in good health. The chain recombines TRBV7-9 with TRBJ2-1, with 9 bases lining up with TRBD1. The CDR3 coding sequence is TGTGCCAGCAGCCTAAGGACAGGGGAACAGTTCTTC. It is translated as CASSLRTGEQFF.